This T cell receptor beta chain was recovered during a study of post-analysis software for immune sequencing data. Unique molecular identifiers featured in each of the TCR beta cDNA libraries. MiXCR, run by TCRdb on the PCR reads, gives a single entry per CDR3 protein. This sample has around 500,000 distinct CDR3 sequences; 34% occur once, and the top ten carry 4.5% to 7.5%. This clonotype was picked up a small number of times. Sequences were obtained from blood. This TCR was sampled from a girl aged 2 to 17 with multiple sclerosis.

CDR3 amino acids: CASSLHRGTPIETQYF. The CDR3 nucleotides read TGTGCCAGCAGCCTTCATAGGGGGACACCAATTGAGACCCAGTACTTC. The rearrangement joins TRBV12-3 or TRBV12-4 to TRBJ2-5, with D possibly matching TRBD1 (6 bases). Trimming shortened V by 6 bases and J by 5 bases, and 22 bases separated the two germline ends. The CDR3 contains 16 residues.